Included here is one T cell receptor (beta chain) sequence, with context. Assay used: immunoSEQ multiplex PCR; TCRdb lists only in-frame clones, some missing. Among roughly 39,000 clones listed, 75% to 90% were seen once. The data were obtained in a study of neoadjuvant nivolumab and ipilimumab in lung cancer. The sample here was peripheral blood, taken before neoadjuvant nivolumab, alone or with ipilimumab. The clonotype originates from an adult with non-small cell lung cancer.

CDR3 nucleotides: TGTGCCAGCAGCTCAGGACAGTCCCACTACGAGCAGTACTTC. This gives the protein CASSSGQSHYEQYF. J is TRBJ2-7 and V is TRBV7-2; a weak D match, TRBD1 (6 bases). Trimming pared 4 bases from V and 3 bases from J, leaving 13 bases between. The length of the CDR3 is 14 residues. The germline gives CDR1 SGHTA, CDR2 FQGNSA.